This T cell receptor beta chain stems from a study of shared clonotypes between healthy human individuals. Study background: Ranging from 18 to 49 in age, donors were two women and a few men. Plates per donor: three CD4 naive, three CD4 memory, two CD8 naive, one CD8 memory.

A deep-level run was used for the assay. Sequencing was performed with immunoSEQ multiplex PCR; in TCRdb, only in-frame clones are kept and a portion is missing. The data contain a few million clones, 80% to 95% of them singletons. Study outcomes and limitations: The naive CD4 repertoires of a few donors were compared, and approximately 5% of clonotypes were shared.

With V trimmed by 0 bases and J by 1 base, 3 bases remained unmatched. CDR1 is KGHSH and CDR2 is LQKENI in the germline V gene. This CDR3 is built from 15 residues. About this clone itself: The antigen is undetermined. Other DNA sequences in this specimen translate into the identical CDR3.

The rearrangement uses TRBV18 and TRBJ2-7; 7 nucleotides match TRBD1. The sequence was obtained from a young man in good health. Some clones in this sample may be carry-over from other donors' samples. Material for sequencing was naive CD4+ T cells from PBMCs. Indicated subset: CD45RA+ positively selected. The CDR3 reads CASSPPAGGSYEQYF. The CDR3 nucleotides read TGTGCCAGCTCACCACCGGCAGGGGGTTCCTACGAGCAGTACTTC.